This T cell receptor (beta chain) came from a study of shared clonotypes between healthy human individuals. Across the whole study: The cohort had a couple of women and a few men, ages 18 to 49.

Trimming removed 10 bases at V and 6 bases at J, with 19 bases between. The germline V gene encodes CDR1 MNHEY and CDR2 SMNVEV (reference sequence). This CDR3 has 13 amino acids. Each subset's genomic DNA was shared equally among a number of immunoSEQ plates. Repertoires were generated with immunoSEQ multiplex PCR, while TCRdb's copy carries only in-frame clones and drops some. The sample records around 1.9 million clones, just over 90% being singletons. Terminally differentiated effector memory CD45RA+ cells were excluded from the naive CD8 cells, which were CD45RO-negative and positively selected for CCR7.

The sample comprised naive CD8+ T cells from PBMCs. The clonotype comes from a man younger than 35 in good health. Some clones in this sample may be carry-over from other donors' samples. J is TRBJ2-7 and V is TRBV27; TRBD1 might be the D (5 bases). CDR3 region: CATSTTRVSEQYF. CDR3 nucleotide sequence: TGTGCCACCTCAACAACCAGGGTGAGCGAGCAGTACTTC.